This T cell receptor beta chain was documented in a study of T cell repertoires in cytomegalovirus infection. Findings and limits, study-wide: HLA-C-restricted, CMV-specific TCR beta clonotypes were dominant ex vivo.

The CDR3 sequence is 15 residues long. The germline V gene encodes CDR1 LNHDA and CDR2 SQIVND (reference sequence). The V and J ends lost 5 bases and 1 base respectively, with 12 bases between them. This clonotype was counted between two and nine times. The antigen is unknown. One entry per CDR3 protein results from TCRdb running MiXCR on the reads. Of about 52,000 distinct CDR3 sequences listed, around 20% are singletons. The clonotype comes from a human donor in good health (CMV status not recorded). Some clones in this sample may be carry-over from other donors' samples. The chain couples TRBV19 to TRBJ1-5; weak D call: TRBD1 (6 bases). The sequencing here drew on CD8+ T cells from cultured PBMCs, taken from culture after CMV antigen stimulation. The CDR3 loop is CASSWGPLSNQPQHF. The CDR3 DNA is TGTGCCAGTAGTTGGGGGCCCTTGAGCAATCAGCCCCAGCATTTT.